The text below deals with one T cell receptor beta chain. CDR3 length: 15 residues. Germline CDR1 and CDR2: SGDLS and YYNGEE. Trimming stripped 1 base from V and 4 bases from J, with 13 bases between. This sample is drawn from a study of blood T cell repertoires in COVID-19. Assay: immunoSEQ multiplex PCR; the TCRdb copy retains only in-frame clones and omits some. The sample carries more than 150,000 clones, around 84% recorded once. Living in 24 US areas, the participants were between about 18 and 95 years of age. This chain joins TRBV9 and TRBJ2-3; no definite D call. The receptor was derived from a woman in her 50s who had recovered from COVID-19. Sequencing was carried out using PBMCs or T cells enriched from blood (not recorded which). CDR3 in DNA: TGTGCCAGCAGCGTAATGGCTCTTCAGGCAGATACGCAGTATTTT. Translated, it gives CASSVMALQADTQYF.